This entry lists 14 T cell receptor beta chains sequenced from one sample in a study of T cells after posttransplantation cyclophosphamide. Profiling relied on immunoSEQ multiplex PCR, and the TCRdb table lists in-frame clones only, not all of them. This table has 45,000 or so clones, about 90% appearing once. The sample was PBMCs. The origin of the receptors is a woman aged 45-65 years in good health and a related stem cell transplant donor.

Concerning this clone itself: Other DNA sequences of this sample code for an identical CDR3. The CDR3 DNA reads as TGTGCCAGCAGCTTAGCCGAGTTACCCCAGGGGATTCGGTATGGCTACACCTTC. It is translated as CASSLAELPQGIRYGYTF. The chain joins TRBV11-2 to TRBJ1-2; D perhaps matches TRBD1 (6 bases). Deletions cut 1 base from V and 5 bases from J, with 23 bases between. Germline V gene sequence: CDR1 SGHAT, CDR2 FQNNGV. This CDR3 contains 18 residues.

V and J are TRBV4-1 and TRBJ2-7, with 7 bases that match TRBD1. The germline V gene encodes CDR1 MGHRA and CDR2 YSYEKL. The CDR3 runs to 18 residues. The trim removed 1 base at V and 0 bases at J, leaving 12 bases unmatched. CDR3 residues: CASSQAGQGVASSYEQYF. DNA for the CDR3: TGCGCCAGCAGCCAAGCCGGGCAGGGGGTCGCCTCCTCCTACGAGCAGTACTTC.

The gene calls are TRBV7-7 and TRBJ1-3; D not resolved. Trimming pared 6 bases from V and 3 bases from J, leaving 6 bases between. The germline V gene has CDR1 SSHAT and CDR2 FNYEAQ (reference sequence). This CDR3 spans 12 amino acids. The CDR3, as DNA: TGTGCCAGCAGTCCAAATGGAAACACCATATATTTT. The encoded protein is CASSPNGNTIYF.

This clone was seen a single time. Here the CDR3 reads CASSYSGGQGNQPQHF. In DNA form, the CDR3 reads TGTGCCAGCAGTTACTCGGGGGGACAGGGTAATCAGCCCCAGCATTTT. The chain carries TRBV6-6 and TRBJ1-5; 9 positions match TRBD1. The germline V gene has CDR1 MNHNY and CDR2 SVGAGI (reference sequence). V was clipped by 0 bases and J by 4 bases; unmatched bases: 4. CDR3 size: 16 residues.

A word on this clone: In the same sample, other DNA sequences code for this CDR3. The chain carries TRBV5-6 and TRBJ1-2, with D unresolved. The CDR3 is made up of 13 amino acids. Germline loops: CDR1 SGHDT, CDR2 YYEEEE. Trimming removed 8 bases at V and 6 bases at J, with 17 bases between. The CDR3 protein is CASRVELEDGYTF. Here the CDR3 DNA reads TGTGCCAGTAGAGTTGAACTGGAGGATGGCTACACCTTC.

The V and J genes are TRBV10-1 and TRBJ1-1; no definite D call. Trimming stripped 6 bases from V and 0 bases from J, with 8 bases between. The V gene's germline CDR1 is WNHNN and CDR2 SYGVQD (reference sequence). The CDR3 length is 13 residues. The CDR3 protein is CASSAVLNTEAFF. As DNA, the CDR3 is TGCGCCAGCAGCGCAGTGCTGAACACTGAAGCTTTCTTT.

Regarding this clone: One junction end disagrees with the germline gene, perhaps due to a read error. The sample contains more than one DNA sequence encoding this CDR3. This chain uses TRBV5-1 with TRBJ1-2; 7 nucleotides line up with TRBD1. The CDR3 contains 16 residues. Germline V CDR1 and CDR2: SGHRS, YFSETQ. DNA for the CDR3: TGCGCCAGCAGCCAGGAATCGGACAGGAGTAACTACGGCTACACCTTC. Translation: CASSQESDRSNYGYTF.

The chain joins TRBV6-5 to TRBJ1-5, with TRBD1 matching 10 bases. The CDR3 runs 14 residues. Germline CDR1 MNHEY, CDR2 SVGAGI. The V segment lost 9 bases and the J segment 3 bases; nucleotides outside the gene matches: 5. The CDR3 sequence is CASSTGGLNQPQHF. The CDR3 DNA follows: TGTGCCAGTTCGACAGGGGGCCTCAATCAGCCCCAGCATTTT.

The rearrangement uses TRBV6-5 and TRBJ2-5, with a weak D call TRBD1 (5 bases). The J call is in doubt because the DNA end fits TRBJ2-7 better. The CDR3 runs 14 residues. CDR1 is MNHEY, CDR2 SVGAGI, per germline. CDR3 coding DNA: TGTGCCAGCAGTTACTCGTTCAGGGCCGACGAGCAGTACTTC. Protein sequence: CASSYSFRADEQYF.

V usage is TRBV11-3 and J usage is TRBJ2-1; 12 nucleotides agree with TRBD2. The length of the CDR3 is 18 residues. With 5 bases clipped from V and 8 bases from J, the junction kept 16 bases outside the gene matches. The germline gives CDR1 SGHNT, CDR2 YENEEA. DNA for the CDR3: TGTGCCAGCAGCCCCTATCTCGGGCTAGCGGGAGGGCCCGATGAGCAGTTCTTC. Amino acid sequence: CASSPYLGLAGGPDEQFF.

The V gene is TRBV6-1, the J gene TRBJ2-3; D ambiguous. The germline CDR1 and CDR2 sequences are MNHNS and SASEGT. The CDR3 has 14 residues. V was pared by 8 bases and J by 0 bases, with 12 bases between. The CDR3 here is CASRFITSTDTQYF. The CDR3 DNA is TGTGCCAGCCGTTTCATTACTAGCACAGATACGCAGTATTTT.

This clone was recorded once. The chain links TRBV27 to TRBJ1-1; D is undetermined. From germline, CDR1 is MNHEY and CDR2 SMNVEV (reference sequence). The V and J ends lost 5 bases and 2 bases respectively, with 12 bases between them. This CDR3 is 14 amino acids long. CDR3: CASSPPTGNTEAFF. The CDR3 DNA sequence: TGTGCCAGCAGTCCGCCGACGGGAAACACTGAAGCTTTCTTT.

In the case of this clone: Other nucleotide sequences from this sample produce the same CDR3. The chain is built from TRBV5-1 and TRBJ1-6; 7 nucleotides line up with TRBD1. The CDR3 runs 15 residues. Germline CDR1 is SGHRS and CDR2 is YFSETQ. V lost 4 bases, J lost 10 bases, and 11 bases stayed unmatched. The CDR3 loop reads CASSTLQGLDSPLHF. The CDR3, as DNA: TGCGCCAGCAGCACCCTACAGGGGCTCGACTCACCCCTCCACTTT.

This chain joins TRBV7-2 and TRBJ2-7, with TRBD2 matching 9 bases. The V and J ends lost 5 bases and 5 bases, in that order; junction bases with no gene match: 10. Germline loops: CDR1 SGHTA, CDR2 FQGNSA. The CDR3 spans 15 residues. The CDR3 DNA follows: TGTGCCAGCAGCGTTGGCGGGGGGGCTCCCAACGAGCAGTACTTC. Encoded protein: CASSVGGGAPNEQYF.